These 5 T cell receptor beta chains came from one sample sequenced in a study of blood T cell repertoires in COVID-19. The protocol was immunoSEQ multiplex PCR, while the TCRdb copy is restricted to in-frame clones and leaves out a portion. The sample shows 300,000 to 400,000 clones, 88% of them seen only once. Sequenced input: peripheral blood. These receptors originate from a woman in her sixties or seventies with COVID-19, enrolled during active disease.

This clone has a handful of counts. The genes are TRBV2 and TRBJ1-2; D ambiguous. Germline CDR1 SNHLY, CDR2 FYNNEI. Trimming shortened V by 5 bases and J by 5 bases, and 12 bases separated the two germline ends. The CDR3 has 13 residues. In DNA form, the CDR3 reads TGTGCCAGCAGTTTCGACGGAGGATATGGCTACACCTTC. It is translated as CASSFDGGYGYTF.

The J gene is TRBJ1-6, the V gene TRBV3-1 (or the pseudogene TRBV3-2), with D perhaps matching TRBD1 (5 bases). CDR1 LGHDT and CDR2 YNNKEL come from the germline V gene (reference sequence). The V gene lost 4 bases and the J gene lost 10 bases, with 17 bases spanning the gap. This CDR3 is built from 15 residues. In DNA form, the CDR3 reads TGTGCCAGCAGCCCCCGGGGAGGGGCCGGATCACCCCTCCACTTT. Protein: CASSPRGGAGSPLHF.

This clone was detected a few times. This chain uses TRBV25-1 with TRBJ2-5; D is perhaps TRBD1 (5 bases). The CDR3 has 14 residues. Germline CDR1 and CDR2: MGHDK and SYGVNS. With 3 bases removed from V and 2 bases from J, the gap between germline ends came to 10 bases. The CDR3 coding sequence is TGTGCCAGCAGTGACAACGGACATCAAGAGACCCAGTACTTC. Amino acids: CASSDNGHQETQYF. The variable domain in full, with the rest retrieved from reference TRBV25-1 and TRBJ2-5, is EADIYQTPRYLVIGTGKKITLECSQTMGHDKMYWYQQDPGMELHLIHYSYGVNSTEKGDLSSESTVSRIRTEHFPLTLESARPSHTSQYLCASSDNGHQETQYFGPGTRLLVL.

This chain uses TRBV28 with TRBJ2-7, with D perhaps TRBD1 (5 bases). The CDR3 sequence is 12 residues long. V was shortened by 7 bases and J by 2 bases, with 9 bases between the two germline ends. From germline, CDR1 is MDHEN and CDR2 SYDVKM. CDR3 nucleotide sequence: TGTGCCAGCAATCAGGGCCCCTACGAGCAGTACTTC. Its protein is CASNQGPYEQYF.

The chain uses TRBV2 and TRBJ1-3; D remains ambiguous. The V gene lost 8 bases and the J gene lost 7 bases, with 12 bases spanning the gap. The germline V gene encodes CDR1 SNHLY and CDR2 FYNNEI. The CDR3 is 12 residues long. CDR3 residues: CASSSNGNTIYF. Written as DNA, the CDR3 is TGTGCCAGCTCCTCAAACGGGAACACCATATATTTT.